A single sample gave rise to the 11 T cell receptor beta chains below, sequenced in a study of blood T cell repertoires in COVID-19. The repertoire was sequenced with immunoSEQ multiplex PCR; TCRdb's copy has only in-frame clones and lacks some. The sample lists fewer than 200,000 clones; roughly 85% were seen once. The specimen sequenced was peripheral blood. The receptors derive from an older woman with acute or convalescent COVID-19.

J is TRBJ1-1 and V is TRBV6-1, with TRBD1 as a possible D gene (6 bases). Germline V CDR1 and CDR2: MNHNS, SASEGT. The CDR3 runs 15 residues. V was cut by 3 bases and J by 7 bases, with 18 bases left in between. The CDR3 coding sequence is TGTGCCAGCAGTGACCCTCGCGCAGGGGTACGTGAAGCTTTCTTT. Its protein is CASSDPRAGVREAFF.

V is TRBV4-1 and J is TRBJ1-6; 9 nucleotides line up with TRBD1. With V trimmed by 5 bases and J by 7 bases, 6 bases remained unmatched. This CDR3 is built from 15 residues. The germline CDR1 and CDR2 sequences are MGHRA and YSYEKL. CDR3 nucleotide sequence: TGCGCCAGCAGCGCCCGGGACAGGGAGAATTCACCCCTCCACTTT. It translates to CASSARDRENSPLHF.

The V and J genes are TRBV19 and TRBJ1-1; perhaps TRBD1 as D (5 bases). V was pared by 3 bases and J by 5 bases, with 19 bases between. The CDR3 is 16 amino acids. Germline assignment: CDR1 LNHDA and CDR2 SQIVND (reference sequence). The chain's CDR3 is CASSMSWGAERTEAFF. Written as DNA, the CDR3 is TGTGCCAGTAGTATGTCATGGGGCGCGGAGAGGACTGAAGCTTTCTTT.

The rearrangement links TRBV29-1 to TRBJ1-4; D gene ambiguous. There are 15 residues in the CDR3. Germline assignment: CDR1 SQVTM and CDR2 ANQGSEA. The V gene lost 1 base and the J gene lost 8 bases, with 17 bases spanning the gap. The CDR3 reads CSVEVGAGLGEKLFF. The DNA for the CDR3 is TGCAGCGTTGAAGTGGGTGCAGGCTTGGGCGAAAAACTGTTTTTT.

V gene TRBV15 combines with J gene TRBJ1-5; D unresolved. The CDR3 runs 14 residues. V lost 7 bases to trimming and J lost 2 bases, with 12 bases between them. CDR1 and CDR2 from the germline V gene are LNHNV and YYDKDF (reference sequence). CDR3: CATTAYGRNQPQHF. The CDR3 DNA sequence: TGTGCCACCACAGCATATGGGCGCAATCAGCCCCAGCATTTT.

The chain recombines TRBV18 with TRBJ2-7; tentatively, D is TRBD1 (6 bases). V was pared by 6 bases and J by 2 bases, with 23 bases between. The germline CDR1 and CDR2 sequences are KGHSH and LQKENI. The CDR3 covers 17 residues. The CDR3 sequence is CASSSTGSYGATYEQYF. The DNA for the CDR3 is TGTGCCAGCTCTTCAACAGGGTCTTACGGAGCGACCTACGAGCAGTACTTC.

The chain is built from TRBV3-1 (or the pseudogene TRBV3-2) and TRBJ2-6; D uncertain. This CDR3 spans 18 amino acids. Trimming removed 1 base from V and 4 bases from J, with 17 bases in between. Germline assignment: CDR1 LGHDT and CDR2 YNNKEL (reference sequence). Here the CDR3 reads CASSQVSFLRSGANVLTF. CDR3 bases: TGTGCCAGCAGCCAAGTAAGCTTTCTAAGATCGGGGGCCAACGTCCTGACTTTC.

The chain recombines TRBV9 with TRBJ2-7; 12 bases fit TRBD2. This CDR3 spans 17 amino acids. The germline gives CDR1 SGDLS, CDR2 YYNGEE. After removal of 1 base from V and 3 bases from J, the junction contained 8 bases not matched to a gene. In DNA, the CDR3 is TGTGCCAGCAGCGTAATAACTAGCGGGAGGACATACTACGAGCAGTACTTC. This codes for CASSVITSGRTYYEQYF.

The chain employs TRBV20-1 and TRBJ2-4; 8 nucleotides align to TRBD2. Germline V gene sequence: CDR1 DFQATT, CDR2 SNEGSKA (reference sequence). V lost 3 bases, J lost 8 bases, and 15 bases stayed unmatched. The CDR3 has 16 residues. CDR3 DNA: TGCAGTGCTAGTACAACTTTGCGGGGGGCGGGGGACATTCAGTACTTC. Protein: CSASTTLRGAGDIQYF.

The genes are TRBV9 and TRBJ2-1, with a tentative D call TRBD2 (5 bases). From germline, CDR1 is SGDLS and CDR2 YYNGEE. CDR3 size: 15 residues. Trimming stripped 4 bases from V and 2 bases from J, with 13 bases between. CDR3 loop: CASSPRVSAYNEQFF. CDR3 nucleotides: TGTGCCAGCAGCCCCCGGGTTAGCGCCTACAATGAGCAGTTCTTC. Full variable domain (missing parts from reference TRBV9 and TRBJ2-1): DSGVTQTPKHLITATGQRVTLRCSPRSGDLSVYWYQQSLDQGLQFLIQYYNGEERAKGNILERFSAQQFPDLHSELNLSSLELGDSALYFCASSPRVSAYNEQFFGPGTRLTVL.

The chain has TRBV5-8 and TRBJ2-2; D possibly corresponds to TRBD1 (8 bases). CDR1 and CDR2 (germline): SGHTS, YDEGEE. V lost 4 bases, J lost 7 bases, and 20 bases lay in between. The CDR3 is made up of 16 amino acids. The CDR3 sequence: CASSPRTGGVFGELFF. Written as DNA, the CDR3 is TGTGCCAGCAGCCCTCGTACAGGGGGGGTCTTCGGGGAGCTGTTTTTT.